This T cell receptor (beta chain) is drawn from a study of B cell selection in AIRE deficiency. Sorting defined conventional CD4 T cells as CD4+CD127+. The V segment lost 5 bases and the J segment 4 bases; nucleotides outside the gene matches: 2. The germline CDR1 and CDR2 sequences are SEHNR and FQNEAQ (reference sequence). The CDR3 is 13 amino acids. TCRdb's table, derived via immunoSEQ multiplex PCR, lists solely in-frame clones and lacks some. The sample lists under 25,000 clones, 97% occurring once. The gene calls are TRBV7-9 and TRBJ2-5, with 9 bases matching TRBD2. The clonotype was recovered from a human donor with AIRE deficiency. What was sequenced was conventional CD4+ T cells sorted from PBMCs. CDR3 protein: CASSRGGAETQYF. The CDR3 nucleotides are TGTGCCAGCAGCCGCGGGGGGGCAGAGACCCAGTACTTC.